Listed here are 24 T cell receptor beta chains from one sample, sequenced in a study of PD-1 blockade in classical Hodgkin lymphoma. Method: immunoSEQ multiplex PCR; TCRdb's copy keeps in-frame clones and lacks some. The sample carries tens of thousands of clones, 85% to 90% recorded once. Every single patient, without exception, relapsed after autologous stem cell transplantation, and brentuximab vedotin exposure varied. The input for sequencing was peripheral blood mononuclear cells (PBMCs), taken before the second cycle of nivolumab. The origin of the receptors is a human donor with classical Hodgkin lymphoma.

As regards this clone: The sample has other DNA sequences that encode this CDR3 too. The rearrangement joins TRBV18 to TRBJ2-5; D remains unclear. From germline, CDR1 is KGHSH and CDR2 LQKENI. V was cut by 3 bases and J by 1 base, with 0 bases left in between. This CDR3 is built from 11 residues. CDR3 sequence reads: CASSPQETQYF. CDR3 bases: TGTGCCAGCTCACCCCAAGAGACCCAGTACTTC.

V and J are TRBV27 and TRBJ1-5, with no clear D. This CDR3 contains 15 residues. V was clipped by 2 bases and J by 1 base, with 9 bases between them. The germline V gene encodes CDR1 MNHEY and CDR2 SMNVEV (reference sequence). CDR3 sequence reads: CASSLKGKSNQPQHF. CDR3 bases: TGTGCCAGCAGTTTAAAGGGTAAAAGCAATCAGCCCCAGCATTTT.

The rearrangement uses TRBV7-6 and TRBJ1-5; D remains unclear. The V end lost 3 bases, the J end lost 8 bases, and 11 bases lay between the germline ends. The CDR3 loop spans 13 amino acids. CDR1 and CDR2 from the germline V gene are SGHVS and FNYEAQ. CDR3 coding DNA: TGTGCCAGCAGCTTCCACTCCGCGGAGCCCCAGCATTTT. It specifies CASSFHSAEPQHF. The full variable domain, with the rest looked up from reference TRBV7-6 and TRBJ1-5, is GAGVSQSPRYKVTKRGQDVALRCDPISGHVSLYWYRQALGQGPEFLTYFNYEAQQDKSGLPNDRFSAERPEGSISTLTIQRTEQRDSAMYRCASSFHSAEPQHFGDGTRLSIL.

The rearrangement joins TRBV29-1 to TRBJ2-1; 7 nucleotides align to TRBD1. This CDR3 region has 14 residues. Germline V lookup: CDR1 SQVTM, CDR2 ANQGSEA. J lost 2 bases, V lost 3 bases, and 4 bases had no gene match. CDR3 sequence: CSVEAGTAYNEQFF. In DNA, the CDR3 is TGCAGCGTTGAGGCCGGGACAGCCTACAATGAGCAGTTCTTC.

This chain uses TRBV6-5 with TRBJ2-3, with unresolved D. Germline assignment: CDR1 MNHEY and CDR2 SVGAGI. This CDR3 contains 13 residues. The V end lost 2 bases, the J end lost 5 bases, and 8 bases lay between the germline ends. The CDR3 DNA reads as TGTGCCAGCAGTTACGGTCACCGAGATACGCAGTATTTT. Translation: CASSYGHRDTQYF.

The chain joins TRBV19 to TRBJ1-1; TRBD1 agrees at 9 bases. The CDR3 runs 13 residues. Germline V lookup: CDR1 LNHDA, CDR2 SQIVND (reference sequence). Losses at the gene ends were 9 bases for V and 5 bases for J; bases not matched to a gene: 7. The CDR3 reads CASQQGAVTEAFF. CDR3 coding DNA: TGTGCCAGCCAACAGGGGGCGGTAACTGAAGCTTTCTTT.

The rearrangement joins TRBV6-6 to TRBJ2-7; D is undetermined. The CDR3 sequence is 12 residues long. Germline V gene data show CDR1 as MNHNY and CDR2 as SVGAGI (reference sequence). V shed 0 bases and J shed 4 bases, with 4 bases lying between them. CDR3 region: CASSYSRYEQYF. The CDR3 nucleotides are TGTGCCAGCAGTTACTCGCGGTACGAGCAGTACTTC.

V usage is TRBV5-1 and J usage is TRBJ2-7, with 7 bases fitting TRBD1. This CDR3 region has 14 residues. The V gene's germline CDR1 is SGHRS and CDR2 YFSETQ. V lost 2 bases to trimming and J lost 4 bases; unmatched junction nucleotides: 6. CDR3 loop: CASSFSGTAYEQYF. CDR3 DNA: TGCGCCAGCAGCTTCTCCGGGACAGCTTACGAGCAGTACTTC.

This clone was recorded a few times. The chain employs TRBV28 and TRBJ1-5; 7 bases align to TRBD1. The ends lost 6 bases at V and 5 bases at J; junction bases unmatched: 10. The CDR3 loop spans 15 amino acids. Germline V CDR1 and CDR2: MDHEN, SYDVKM. This CDR3 reads CASSLVDRLYQPQHF. DNA for the CDR3: TGTGCCAGCAGCCTAGTGGACAGGCTATATCAGCCCCAGCATTTT.

CDR3 in DNA: TGTGCCAGCAGATCTAGCGGGCGCACGGAACAGTTCTTC. Amino acids: CASRSSGRTEQFF. The V call is TRBV27, the J call TRBJ2-1, with 8 nucleotides matching TRBD2. The CDR3 is 13 amino acids. Germline trimming cut 6 bases from V and 13 bases from J; bases unmatched to any gene: 11. Germline V gives CDR1 MNHEY, CDR2 SMNVEV (reference sequence).

The rearrangement uses TRBV7-8 and TRBJ2-7; possible D gene TRBD2, 6 bases. V was trimmed by 0 bases and J by 3 bases, leaving 9 bases between them. The CDR3 has 14 amino acids. Germline CDR1 and CDR2: SGHVS and FQNEAQ. The CDR3 nucleotides are TGTGCCAGCAGCTTAGCGGGACTTTACTACGAGCAGTACTTC. As protein: CASSLAGLYYEQYF.

This clone occurred once. V usage is TRBV19 and J usage is TRBJ1-1; D is uncertain. V lost 4 bases and J 11 bases, leaving 20 bases between the germline ends. The CDR3 totals 14 residues. Germline CDR1 LNHDA, CDR2 SQIVND (reference sequence). The CDR3 region is CASSKRQGREEAFF. In DNA, the CDR3 is TGTGCCAGTAGTAAACGCCAAGGCCGGGAGGAGGCTTTCTTT.

CDR3 nucleotides: TGTGCCAGCAGCGTATCGGACACCGGGGAGCTGTTTTTT. Protein: CASSVSDTGELFF. The chain joins TRBV9 to TRBJ2-2, with D unclear. V was pared by 1 base and J by 3 bases, with 4 bases between. Germline V gene sequence: CDR1 SGDLS, CDR2 YYNGEE. The CDR3 loop spans 13 amino acids.

This clone was seen a single time. The V call is TRBV7-9, the J call TRBJ1-1; unclear D gene. This CDR3 region has 16 residues. V lost 1 base, J lost 3 bases, and 15 bases lay in between. The V gene's germline CDR1 is SEHNR and CDR2 FQNEAQ (reference sequence). CDR3 amino acids: CASSLVLWPQDTEAFF. The CDR3 DNA sequence: TGTGCCAGCAGCTTAGTCCTTTGGCCCCAGGACACTGAAGCTTTCTTT.

The chain carries TRBV27 and TRBJ2-1, with D perhaps matching TRBD1 (8 bases). CDR3 length: 17 amino acids. Germline V lookup: CDR1 MNHEY, CDR2 SMNVEV (reference sequence). The V end was cut by 7 bases, the J end by 3 bases, with 22 bases between. The CDR3 coding sequence is TGTGCCAGCACCTCCGGGGGGCCCGGGACAGGCTACAATGAGCAGTTCTTC. This translates into CASTSGGPGTGYNEQFF.

This clone has just one count. This rearrangement joins TRBV7-8 to TRBJ2-1; TRBD1 matches 10 bases. With 4 bases clipped from V and 7 bases from J, the junction kept 1 base outside the gene matches. CDR1 and CDR2 from the germline V gene are SGHVS and FQNEAQ. The CDR3 runs to 13 residues. CDR3 DNA: TGTGCCAGCAGCTGGGACAGGGGTAATGAGCAGTTCTTC. The encoded protein is CASSWDRGNEQFF. Based on the CDR3 plus reference TRBV7-8 and TRBJ2-1, the full variable domain is GAGVSQSPRYKVAKRGQDVALRCDPISGHVSLFWYQQALGQGPEFLTYFQNEAQLDKSGLPSDRFFAERPEGSVSTLKIQRTQQEDSAVYLCASSWDRGNEQFFGPGTRLTVL.

The rearrangement links TRBV6-1 to TRBJ1-6; TRBD1 agrees at 7 bases. V gave up 1 base and J gave up 7 bases; unmatched junction bases: 4. The CDR3 runs 15 residues. Germline CDR1 MNHNS, CDR2 SASEGT. The CDR3 region has the DNA TGTGCCAGCAGTGAAGGGACAGGTGGGAATTCACCCCTCCACTTT. This codes for CASSEGTGGNSPLHF.

In the case of this clone: The junction departs from the called germline gene at one end, perhaps through a read error. The V call is TRBV7-7, the J call TRBJ2-1; D could derive from TRBD1 or TRBD2 (5 bases each). Looked up from germline, CDR1 is SSHAT and CDR2 is FNYEAQ (reference sequence). CDR3 length: 15 amino acids. CDR3 in amino acids: CASSLGEGHYNEQFF. In DNA, the CDR3 is TGTGCTAGCAGCTTAGGTGAGGGGCACTACAATGAGCAGTTCTTC. Filled out from reference TRBV7-7 and TRBJ2-1, the complete variable domain reads GAGVSQSPRYKVTKRGQDVTLRCDPISSHATLYWYQQALGQGPEFLTYFNYEAQPDKSGLPSDRFSAERPEGSISTLTIQRTEQRDSAMYRCASSLGEGHYNEQFFGPGTRLTVL.

V is TRBV7-8 and J is TRBJ2-3; D may be TRBD2 (5 bases). CDR3 size: 15 residues. CDR1 is SGHVS and CDR2 is FQNEAQ in the germline V gene. Trimming removed 3 bases from V and 2 bases from J, with 12 bases in between. The CDR3 DNA is TGTGCCAGCAGCTTGATTAGCGTAGACACAGATACGCAGTATTTT. This codes for CASSLISVDTDTQYF.

The rearrangement joins TRBV6-1 to TRBJ1-3, with no clear D. With 3 bases removed from V and 0 bases from J, the gap between germline ends came to 3 bases. In germline, CDR1 is MNHNS, CDR2 SASEGT. This CDR3 has 13 residues. CDR3 sequence: CASSDSSGNTIYF. CDR3 coding DNA: TGTGCCAGCAGTGATAGCTCTGGAAACACCATATATTTT.

J is TRBJ2-7 and V is TRBV10-3, with 7 bases identical to TRBD2. Per germline, CDR1 ENHRY and CDR2 SYGVKD. V lost 2 bases, J lost 0 bases, and 10 bases stayed unmatched. The CDR3 covers 17 residues. CDR3 in amino acids: CAISEEGAGPSSYEQYF. Written as DNA, the CDR3 is TGTGCCATCAGTGAGGAAGGAGCGGGGCCCAGCTCCTACGAGCAGTACTTC.

This sequence joins TRBV30 and TRBJ2-5, with D hard to call. The CDR3 consists of 14 residues. From germline, CDR1 is GTSNPN and CDR2 SVGIG (reference sequence). Trimming stripped 2 bases from V and 1 base from J, with 11 bases between. CDR3 amino acids: CAWSKQTFQETQYF. The DNA for the CDR3 is TGTGCCTGGAGTAAGCAGACCTTCCAAGAGACCCAGTACTTC.

The chain combines TRBV2 with TRBJ2-2; 9 positions match TRBD1. Per the germline V gene, CDR1 is SNHLY and CDR2 is FYNNEI. V lost 8 bases and J lost 2; bases outside the gene matches: 6. CDR3 length equals 15 residues. CDR3 sequence: CASGGDRDNTGELFF. Written as DNA, the CDR3 is TGTGCCAGCGGGGGGGACAGGGACAACACCGGGGAGCTGTTTTTT.

V gene TRBV13 combines with J gene TRBJ1-2; 9 bases align to TRBD1. Looked up from germline, CDR1 is PRHDT and CDR2 is FYEKMQ (reference sequence). The V segment lost 5 bases and the J segment 8 bases; nucleotides outside the gene matches: 9. The CDR3 spans 14 residues. The CDR3 loop reads CASSPGTGFGGYTF. CDR3 coding DNA: TGTGCCAGCAGCCCCGGGACAGGGTTTGGAGGCTACACCTTC.